This T cell receptor (beta chain) appears in the sequencing data of a study of T cells expressing NK-cell markers. The germline gives CDR1 SGHRS, CDR2 YFSETQ. CDR3 length: 16 residues. One entry per CDR3 protein, without DNA, is what TCRdb gives after re-calling the 5' RACE reads. This table lists about 400,000 distinct CDR3 sequences. The chain combines TRBV5-1 with TRBJ2-1; the D gene TCRdb calls, TRBD1, cannot be checked with no DNA. What was sequenced was blood T cells: a sorted CD56 or NKG2C T cell subset, CD4+ or CD8+ T cells, or bulk PBMC T cells (not recorded which). The clonotype originates from a woman between 45 and 65 years old in good health. The CDR3 sequence: CASSLALSLGYNEQFF.